Each of the 27 T cell receptor beta chains below was sequenced from the same sample in a study of blood T cells in healthy people across ages (dated by TCRdb to the mid-2010s). Receptor libraries were prepared by 5' RACE. The sequencer listed for this sample is Illumina HiSeq 2500. A second about 7 to 11 cycle PCR used a sample-barcoded 5' primer and a J-beta primer mix. TCRdb's own reprocessing of the public reads used fastp at Q25 and MiXCR and kept productive beta chains. Under each unique CDR3 protein, matching rows form one entry showing the most common genes and DNA. The sample includes about a million distinct CDR3 sequences, with more than 30% observed a single time. Jointly, the top ten make up approximately 14% of the sample. The sequenced material came from blood. These receptor sequences come from a man between 18 and 29 years old in good health.

J is TRBJ2-7 and V is TRBV27; D is uncertain. The V end lost 4 bases, the J end lost 3 bases, and 13 bases lay between the germline ends. Germline CDR1 reads MNHEY; CDR2 reads SMNVEV (reference sequence). The CDR3 contains 14 residues. The CDR3 coding sequence is TGTGCCAGCAGTTCTCCGGGTCCCGTCTACGAGCAGTACTTC. Protein: CASSSPGPVYEQYF.

In its sample, this clonotype was seen a few times. This chain connects TRBV5-6 to TRBJ2-5; 7 bases line up with TRBD1. The CDR3 consists of 16 residues. The germline V gene has CDR1 SGHDT and CDR2 YYEEEE. V was pared by 4 bases and J by 0 bases, with 9 bases of the junction left unmatched. The CDR3 DNA sequence: TGTGCCAGCAGCCCCTTCTGGGACAGTAACCAAGAGACCCAGTACTTC. It encodes CASSPFWDSNQETQYF.

This clonotype appeared a few times. The chain has TRBV4-3 and TRBJ1-2; D is unclear. CDR1 and CDR2 from the germline V gene are LGHNA and YSLEER. V shed 0 bases and J shed 8 bases, with 16 bases lying between them. CDR3 length equals 15 residues. The CDR3 loop is CASSQDLTEGYGYTF. CDR3 DNA: TGCGCCAGCAGCCAAGATTTAACAGAAGGCTACGGCTACACCTTC.

The V call is TRBV5-1, the J call TRBJ2-1, with TRBD1 identical over 8 bases. This CDR3 comprises 17 residues. Germline lookup yields CDR1 SGHRS and CDR2 YFSETQ. The V gene end was trimmed by 0 bases and the J gene end by 5 bases; junction bases not matched to a gene: 10. The CDR3 loop reads CASSLGTGGLVNNEQFF. The CDR3 coding sequence is TGCGCCAGCAGCTTGGGTACAGGGGGTCTAGTGAACAATGAGCAGTTCTTC.

The table lists this clonotype with a few counts. The V call is TRBV7-2, the J call TRBJ2-1, with unresolved D. Germline-derived CDR1 and CDR2 are SGHTA and FQGNSA. The CDR3 extends over 15 amino acids. Trimming cost V 4 bases and J 0 bases, with 10 bases left between them. This chain's CDR3 is CASSWSTGSYNEQFF. In nucleotides, the CDR3 is TGTGCCAGCAGCTGGTCTACCGGCTCCTACAATGAGCAGTTCTTC.

The chain couples TRBV4-1 to TRBJ2-3, with D possibly matching TRBD2 (6 bases). The CDR3 consists of 16 residues. The V end was cut by 5 bases, the J end by 4 bases, with 19 bases between. Germline CDR1 reads MGHRA; CDR2 reads YSYEKL. Here the CDR3 reads CASSTPGGRIADTQYF. The DNA for the CDR3 is TGCGCCAGCAGCACTCCTGGGGGGAGAATAGCAGATACGCAGTATTTT.

This clonotype showed up just a few times. This chain joins TRBV28 and TRBJ2-3; unclear D gene. Germline CDR1 is MDHEN and CDR2 is SYDVKM. CDR3 size: 14 residues. Trimming removed 6 bases from V and 1 base from J, with 11 bases in between. The CDR3 region has the DNA TGTGCCAGCAGGGCCCAGTTTGGCACAGATACGCAGTATTTT. Translation: CASRAQFGTDTQYF.

The rearrangement uses TRBV29-1 and TRBJ1-1; D might be TRBD1 (5 bases). This CDR3 has 13 residues. Trimming took 2 bases from V and 3 from J, leaving 10 bases between them. Germline V lookup: CDR1 SQVTM, CDR2 ANQGSEA. The DNA for the CDR3 is TGCAGCGTTGAACGGGGGAGTGACACTGAAGCTTTCTTT. As protein: CSVERGSDTEAFF.

This clonotype was seen more than once but under ten times. The V and J genes are TRBV20-1 and TRBJ1-5; TRBD1 is a possible D gene (5 bases). Germline CDR1 reads DFQATT; CDR2 reads SNEGSKA (reference sequence). The CDR3 has 15 residues. V lost 3 bases, J lost 4 bases, and 16 bases lay in between. CDR3 sequence: CSASTGFELNQPQHF. The CDR3 region has the DNA TGCAGTGCTAGTACAGGCTTCGAACTAAATCAGCCCCAGCATTTT.

The chain links TRBV9 to TRBJ2-1, with TRBD2 matching 8 bases. J was trimmed by 8 bases and V by 3 bases; bases with no gene match: 10. Germline loops: CDR1 SGDLS, CDR2 YYNGEE. This CDR3 region has 15 residues. The CDR3 DNA sequence: TGTGCCAGCAGCGGACCTTCGGGAGGGTACGATGAGCAGTTCTTC. The encoded protein is CASSGPSGGYDEQFF.

This chain joins TRBV5-1 and TRBJ1-5; no reliable D call. Trimming took 0 bases from V and 2 from J, leaving 9 bases between them. Per the germline V gene, CDR1 is SGHRS and CDR2 is YFSETQ. This CDR3 contains 15 residues. The CDR3 sequence: CASSLAGAGNQPQHF. The CDR3 coding sequence is TGCGCCAGCAGCTTGGCCGGAGCGGGCAATCAGCCCCAGCATTTT.

A few counts support this clonotype. J is TRBJ2-4 and V is TRBV5-1; 9 nucleotides align to TRBD1. After removal of 1 base from V and 3 bases from J, the junction contained 5 bases not matched to a gene. Looked up from germline, CDR1 is SGHRS and CDR2 is YFSETQ. The CDR3 runs to 16 residues. The CDR3 nucleotides are TGCGCCAGCAGCTTGCCTCGACAGGGGGACAAAAACATTCAGTACTTC. It encodes CASSLPRQGDKNIQYF.

The gene calls are TRBV12-3 or TRBV12-4 and TRBJ1-5; D is ambiguous. Trimming removed 10 bases at V and 1 base at J, with 14 bases between. The CDR3 extends over 14 amino acids. CDR3 coding DNA: TGTGCCACCATCGAGAGGATGAGCAATCAGCCCCAGCATTTT. Amino acid sequence: CATIERMSNQPQHF.

Concerning this clonotype itself: Being one base from a much bigger clone, this may be a read error. The rearrangement links TRBV20-1 to TRBJ2-3; D remains ambiguous. This CDR3 spans 12 amino acids. Germline values: CDR1 DFQATT, CDR2 SNEGSKA (reference sequence). The CDR3 DNA follows: TGCAGGGCTCGTGTTAGCACAGATACGCAGTATTTT. It specifies CRARVSTDTQYF.

The V call is TRBV20-1, the J call TRBJ1-2; D not resolved. The germline V gene has CDR1 DFQATT and CDR2 SNEGSKA (reference sequence). The CDR3 loop spans 13 amino acids. The V end was cut by 6 bases, the J end by 9 bases, with 20 bases between. CDR3 DNA sequence: TGCAGTGCCCCCTTAGGGCGGACTATTAGCTACACCTTC. Encoded protein: CSAPLGRTISYTF.

This clonotype has only a few counts. The rearrangement links TRBV12-3 or TRBV12-4 to TRBJ1-5; D unresolved. Trimming removed 3 bases at V and 6 bases at J, with 15 bases between. This CDR3 comprises 15 residues. The CDR3 reads CASSFLSGPGQPQHF. In DNA form, the CDR3 reads TGTGCCAGCAGTTTTTTGTCCGGTCCGGGTCAGCCCCAGCATTTT.

V and J are TRBV7-9 and TRBJ1-1, with 8 bases matching TRBD1. V lost 3 bases, J lost 10 bases, and 4 bases stayed unmatched. The CDR3 runs 12 residues. Germline-derived CDR1 and CDR2 are SEHNR and FQNEAQ (reference sequence). The CDR3 DNA reads TGTGCCAGCAGCTTGACCGACAGGGGAGCTTTCTTT. This codes for CASSLTDRGAFF.

V gene TRBV2 combines with J gene TRBJ1-2, with 7 bases matching TRBD1. Trimming removed 6 bases from V and 3 bases from J; junction bases left unmatched: 7. The CDR3 length is 14 residues. Germline CDR1 SNHLY, CDR2 FYNNEI. This chain's CDR3 is CASRERTGDYGYTF. The DNA of the CDR3 is TGTGCCAGCAGGGAGAGGACAGGAGACTATGGCTACACCTTC.

This chain uses TRBV2 with TRBJ2-7; 7 nucleotides agree with TRBD1. The CDR3 covers 14 residues. Germline trimming cut 7 bases from V and 3 bases from J; bases unmatched to any gene: 9. Germline loops: CDR1 SNHLY, CDR2 FYNNEI. CDR3 sequence: CASIPPQGVYEQYF. In DNA form, the CDR3 reads TGTGCCAGCATTCCTCCGCAGGGGGTCTACGAGCAGTACTTC.

This clonotype has more than one count but fewer than ten. The J gene is TRBJ1-5, the V gene TRBV13; D is ambiguous. Per the germline V gene, CDR1 is PRHDT and CDR2 is FYEKMQ (reference sequence). The length of the CDR3 is 16 residues. V shed 6 bases and J shed 3 bases, with 18 bases lying between them. CDR3 sequence reads: CASRRPEWGFNQPQHF. Here the CDR3 DNA reads TGTGCCAGCAGGCGACCCGAATGGGGTTTCAATCAGCCCCAGCATTTT. The entire variable domain, with the rest obtained from reference TRBV13 and TRBJ1-5, is as follows: AAGVIQSPRHLIKEKRETATLKCYPIPRHDTVYWYQQGPGQDPQFLISFYEKMQSDKGSIPDRFSAQQFSDYHSELNMSSLELGDSALYFCASRRPEWGFNQPQHFGDGTRLSIL.

As for this clonotype: A read error may be the cause here, since a much bigger clone is one base away. The chain carries TRBV13 and TRBJ2-7; possible D gene TRBD1, 6 bases. The CDR3 runs to 16 residues. V was pared by 5 bases and J by 1 base, with 18 bases between. Germline V gene lookup returns CDR1 PRHDT and CDR2 FYEKMQ (reference sequence). The CDR3 here is CASSPSAGVESYEQYF. CDR3 bases: TGTGCCAGCAGCCCGTCGGCAGGGGTTGAATCCTACGAGCAGTACTTC.

The rearrangement joins TRBV7-3 to TRBJ2-5, with TRBD1 matching 10 bases. The tail of the sequence fits TRBJ2-7 better, so the J call may be wrong. The length of the CDR3 is 16 residues. CDR1 SGHTA and CDR2 FQGTGA come from the germline V gene. The CDR3: CASSPIHRTGGYEQYF. DNA of the CDR3: TGTGCCAGCAGCCCTATCCACCGGACAGGGGGTTACGAGCAGTACTTC.

This clonotype was found a few times. The CDR3 bases are TGTGCCAGCAAGGGACTAGCGGTAAATGAGCAGTTCTTC. Translation: CASKGLAVNEQFF. This rearrangement joins TRBV12-3 or TRBV12-4 to TRBJ2-1; TRBD2 aligns across 11 bases. Trimming cost V 7 bases and J 7 bases; bases outside gene matches: 3. This CDR3 is 13 amino acids long.

The CDR3 sequence is CASSRDQVNEQFF. Here the CDR3 DNA reads TGCGCCAGCAGCCGAGATCAAGTGAATGAGCAGTTCTTC. V is TRBV5-1 and J is TRBJ2-1; D is ambiguous. The V gene's germline CDR1 is SGHRS and CDR2 YFSETQ. This CDR3 is built from 13 residues. The ends were cut back, 4 bases at V and 7 bases at J, with 12 bases in the middle.

This chain joins TRBV20-1 and TRBJ2-5, with 14 bases matching TRBD2. Germline V gives CDR1 DFQATT, CDR2 SNEGSKA (reference sequence). The CDR3 consists of 13 residues. Written as DNA, the CDR3 is TGCAGGGCGACTAGCGGGGGGGAAGAGACCCAGTACTTC. Amino acids: CRATSGGEETQYF.

The genes are TRBV25-1 and TRBJ1-5; D not certain. Trimming removed 1 base at V and 7 bases at J, with 8 bases between. Germline V gene lookup returns CDR1 MGHDK and CDR2 SYGVNS. The CDR3 is 13 amino acids. The DNA of the CDR3 is TGTGCCAGCAGTGAATCGGGCCGGCAGCCCCAGCATTTT. Amino acids: CASSESGRQPQHF.

The chain's CDR3 is CAWSGRNTEAFF. CDR3 sequence (DNA): TGTGCCTGGAGTGGGAGGAACACTGAAGCTTTCTTT. The chain joins TRBV30 to TRBJ1-1; D ambiguous. The V end was cut by 1 base, the J end by 1 base, with 4 bases between. The CDR3 consists of 12 residues. Germline lookup yields CDR1 GTSNPN and CDR2 SVGIG (reference sequence).